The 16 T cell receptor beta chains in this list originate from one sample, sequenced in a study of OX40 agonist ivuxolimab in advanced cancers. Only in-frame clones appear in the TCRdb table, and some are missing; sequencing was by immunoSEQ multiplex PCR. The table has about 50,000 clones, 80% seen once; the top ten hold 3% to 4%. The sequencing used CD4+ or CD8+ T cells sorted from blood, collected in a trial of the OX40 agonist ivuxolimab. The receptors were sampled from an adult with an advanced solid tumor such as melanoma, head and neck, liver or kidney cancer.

The DNA for the CDR3 is TGTGCCAGCAGTCCGAGCGGGAGCTTAAATGAGCAGTTCTTC. Its protein product is CASSPSGSLNEQFF. This chain uses TRBV6-5 with TRBJ2-1, with TRBD2 matching over 8 bases. The CDR3 is made up of 14 amino acids. V shed 5 bases, J shed 7 bases, and the junction held 7 bases outside the gene matches. Germline V gives CDR1 MNHEY, CDR2 SVGAGI.

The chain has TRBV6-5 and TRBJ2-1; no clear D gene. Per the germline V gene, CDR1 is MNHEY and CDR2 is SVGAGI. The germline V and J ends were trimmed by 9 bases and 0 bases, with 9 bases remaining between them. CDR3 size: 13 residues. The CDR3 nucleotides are TGTGCCAGTGGACGGCGCTCCTACAATGAGCAGTTCTTC. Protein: CASGRRSYNEQFF.

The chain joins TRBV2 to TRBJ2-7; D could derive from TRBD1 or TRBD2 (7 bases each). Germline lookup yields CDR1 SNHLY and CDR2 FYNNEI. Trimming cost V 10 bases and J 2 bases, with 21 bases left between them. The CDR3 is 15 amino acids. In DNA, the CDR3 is TGTGCCACCCAGTTAGGGAGGGGGCCAACCTACGAGCAGTACTTC. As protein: CATQLGRGPTYEQYF.

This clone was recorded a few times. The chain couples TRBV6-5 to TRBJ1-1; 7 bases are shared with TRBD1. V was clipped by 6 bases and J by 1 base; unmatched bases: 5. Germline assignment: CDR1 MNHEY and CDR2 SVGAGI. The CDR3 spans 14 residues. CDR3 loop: CASRTGQWNTEAFF. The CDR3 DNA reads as TGTGCCAGCAGGACGGGACAGTGGAACACTGAAGCTTTCTTT.

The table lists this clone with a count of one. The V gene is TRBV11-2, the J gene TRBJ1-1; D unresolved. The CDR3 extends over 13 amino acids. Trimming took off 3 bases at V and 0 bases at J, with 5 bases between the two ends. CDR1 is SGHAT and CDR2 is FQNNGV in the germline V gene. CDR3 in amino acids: CASSLGLNTEAFF. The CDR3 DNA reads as TGTGCCAGCAGCTTGGGGTTGAACACTGAAGCTTTCTTT.

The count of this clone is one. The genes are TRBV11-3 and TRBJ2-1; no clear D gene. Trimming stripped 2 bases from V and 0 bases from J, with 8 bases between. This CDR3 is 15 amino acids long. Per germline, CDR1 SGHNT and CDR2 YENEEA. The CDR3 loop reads CASSLSRFSYNEQFF. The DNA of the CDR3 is TGTGCCAGCAGCTTATCCAGATTCTCCTACAATGAGCAGTTCTTC. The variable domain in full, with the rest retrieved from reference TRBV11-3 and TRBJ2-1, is EAGVVQSPRYKIIEKKQPVAFWCNPISGHNTLYWYLQNLGQGPELLIRYENEEAVDDSQLPKDRFSAERLKGVDSTLKIQPAELGDSAVYLCASSLSRFSYNEQFFGPGTRLTVL.

The DNA of the CDR3 is TGTGCCAGCAGTCGCGCCGGGGGGGAATACGAGCAGTACTTC. Its translation: CASSRAGGEYEQYF. This rearrangement joins TRBV27 to TRBJ2-7; TRBD2 aligns across 8 bases. There are 14 residues in the CDR3. Germline CDR1 is MNHEY and CDR2 is SMNVEV (reference sequence). Trimming at V came to 5 bases and at J to 4 bases, leaving 7 bases not matched to a gene.

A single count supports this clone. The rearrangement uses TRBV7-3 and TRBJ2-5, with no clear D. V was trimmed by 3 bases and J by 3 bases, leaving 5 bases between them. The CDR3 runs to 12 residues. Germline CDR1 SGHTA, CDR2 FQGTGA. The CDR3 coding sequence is TGTGCCAGCAGCTTGGCCAAAGAGACCCAGTACTTC. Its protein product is CASSLAKETQYF.

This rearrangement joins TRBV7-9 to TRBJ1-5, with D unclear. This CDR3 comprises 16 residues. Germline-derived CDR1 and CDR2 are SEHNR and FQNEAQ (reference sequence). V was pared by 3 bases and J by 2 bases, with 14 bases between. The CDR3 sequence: CASSLDGFGGNQPQHF. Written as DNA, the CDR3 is TGTGCCAGCAGCTTGGACGGCTTTGGAGGCAATCAGCCCCAGCATTTT. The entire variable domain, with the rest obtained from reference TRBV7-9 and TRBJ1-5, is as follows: DTGVSQNPRHKITKRGQNVTFRCDPISEHNRLYWYRQTLGQGPEFLTYFQNEAQLEKSRLLSDRFSAERPKGSFSTLEIQRTEQGDSAMYLCASSLDGFGGNQPQHFGDGTRLSIL.

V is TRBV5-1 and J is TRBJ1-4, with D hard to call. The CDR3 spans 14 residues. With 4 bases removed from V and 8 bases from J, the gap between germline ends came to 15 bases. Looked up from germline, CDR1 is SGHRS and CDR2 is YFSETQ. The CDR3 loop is CASSLFDLGEKLFF. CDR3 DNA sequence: TGCGCCAGCAGCCTATTTGACCTCGGGGAAAAACTGTTTTTT.

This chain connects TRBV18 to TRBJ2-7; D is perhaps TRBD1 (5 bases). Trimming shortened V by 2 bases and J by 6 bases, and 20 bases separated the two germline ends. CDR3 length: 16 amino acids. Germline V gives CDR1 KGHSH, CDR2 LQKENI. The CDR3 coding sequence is TGTGCCAGCTCACCAATAAGGCAGGGTCGTCTAACCGAGCAGTACTTC. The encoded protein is CASSPIRQGRLTEQYF.

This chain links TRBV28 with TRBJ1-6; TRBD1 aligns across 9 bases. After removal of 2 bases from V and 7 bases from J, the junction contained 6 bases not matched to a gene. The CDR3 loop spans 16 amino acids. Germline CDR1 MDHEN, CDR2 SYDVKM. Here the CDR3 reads CASSLPQGAVNSPLHF. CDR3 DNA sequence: TGTGCCAGCAGTTTACCACAGGGGGCCGTAAATTCACCCCTCCACTTT.

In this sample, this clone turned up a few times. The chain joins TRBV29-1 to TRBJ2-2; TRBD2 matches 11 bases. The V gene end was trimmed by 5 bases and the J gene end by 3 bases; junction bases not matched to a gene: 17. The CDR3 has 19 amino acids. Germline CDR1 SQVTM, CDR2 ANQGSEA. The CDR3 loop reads CSVPRGRVAGGPDTGELFF. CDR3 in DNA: TGCAGCGTTCCCCGAGGGAGGGTAGCGGGAGGGCCCGACACCGGGGAGCTGTTTTTT.

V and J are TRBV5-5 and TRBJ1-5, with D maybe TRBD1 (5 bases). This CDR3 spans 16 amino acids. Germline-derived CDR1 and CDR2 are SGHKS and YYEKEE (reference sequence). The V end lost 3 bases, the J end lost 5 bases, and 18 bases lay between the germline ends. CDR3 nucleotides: TGTGCCAGCAGCTCCTCAAGTCCAGGGCGGGATCAGCCCCAGCATTTT. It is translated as CASSSSSPGRDQPQHF.

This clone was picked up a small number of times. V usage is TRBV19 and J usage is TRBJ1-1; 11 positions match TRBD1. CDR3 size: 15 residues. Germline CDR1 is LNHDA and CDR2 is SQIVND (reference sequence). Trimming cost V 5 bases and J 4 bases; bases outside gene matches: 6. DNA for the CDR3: TGTGCCAGTAGTTGGGACAGGGGGATAGGCACTGAAGCTTTCTTT. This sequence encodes CASSWDRGIGTEAFF.

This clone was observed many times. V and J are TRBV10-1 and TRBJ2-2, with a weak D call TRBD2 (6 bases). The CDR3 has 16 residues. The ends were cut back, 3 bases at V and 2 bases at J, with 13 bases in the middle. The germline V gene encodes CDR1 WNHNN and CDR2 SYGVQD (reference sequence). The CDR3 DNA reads TGCGCCAGCAGTGAAGGAAATAGCGGAAACACCGGGGAGCTGTTTTTT. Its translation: CASSEGNSGNTGELFF.